This T cell receptor (beta chain) originates from a study of beta chain features in type 1 diabetes. Of the isolated RNA, all was reverse transcribed, and so the sequenced material was expressed TCRB transcripts. Libraries were prepared by immunoSEQ multiplex PCR; TCRdb keeps only in-frame clonotypes and omits some of them. The sample has about 360,000 clones; 10% to 15% are singletons. Sequencing used naive CD4+ T cells from blood. The sequence was obtained from a young man in good health.

DNA for the CDR3: TGTGCCAGCAGTATATCACAGGGTCCCGGGGAGCTGTTTTTT. Its protein is CASSISQGPGELFF. The rearrangement uses TRBV6-4 and TRBJ2-2, with D possibly TRBD1 on 6 matching bases. Deletions cut 5 bases from V and 6 bases from J, with 13 bases between. Germline V gene data show CDR1 as MRHNA and CDR2 as SNTAGT. This CDR3 has 14 residues.